The following is a TCR beta chain sequence with its context. Its specificity is unknown. The source of the sample is a study of vaccination and CD4 T cells after COVID-19. Per the germline V gene, CDR1 is GTSNPN and CDR2 is SVGIG (reference sequence). Trimming removed 5 bases at V and 0 bases at J, with 9 bases between. This CDR3 is built from 13 residues. Oncomine TCR Beta short-read sequencing was applied to DNA from cultured CD4+ T cells. TCRdb re-analysed the PCR reads in MiXCR, keeping a single row per CDR3 protein. The sample holds some 20,000 distinct CDR3 sequences, more than 55% seen once. Treatment denoted: roughly nine-day PBMC culture with coronavirus spike peptide pools or control peptides (ViraFEST assay).

The receptor was isolated from a human donor who had recovered from COVID-19. The chain links TRBV30 to TRBJ2-3; no definite D call. The sequenced sample was CD4+ T cells from blood, cultured in vitro. The DNA of the CDR3 is TGTGCCTGGGGCAGAGCTAGCACAGATACGCAGTATTTT. Translated: CAWGRASTDTQYF.